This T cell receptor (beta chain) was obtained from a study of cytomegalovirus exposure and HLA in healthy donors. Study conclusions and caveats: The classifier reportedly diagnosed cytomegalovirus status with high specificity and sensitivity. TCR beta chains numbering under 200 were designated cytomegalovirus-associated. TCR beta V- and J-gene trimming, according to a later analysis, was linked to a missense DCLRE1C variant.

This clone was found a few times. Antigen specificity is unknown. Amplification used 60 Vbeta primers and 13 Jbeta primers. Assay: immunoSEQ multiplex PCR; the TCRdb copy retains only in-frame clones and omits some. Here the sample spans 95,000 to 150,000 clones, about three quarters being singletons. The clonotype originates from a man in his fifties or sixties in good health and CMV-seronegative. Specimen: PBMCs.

The CDR3 DNA reads as TGTGCCAGCAGCTTGGTAGCGGGGAACTTCCAAGAGACCCAGTACTTC. Translated: CASSLVAGNFQETQYF. J is TRBJ2-5 and V is TRBV5-4, with 8 bases aligning to TRBD2. V lost 0 bases, J lost 1 base, and 5 bases stayed unmatched. Germline V gene data show CDR1 as SGHNT and CDR2 as YYREEE (reference sequence). The CDR3 runs 16 residues.